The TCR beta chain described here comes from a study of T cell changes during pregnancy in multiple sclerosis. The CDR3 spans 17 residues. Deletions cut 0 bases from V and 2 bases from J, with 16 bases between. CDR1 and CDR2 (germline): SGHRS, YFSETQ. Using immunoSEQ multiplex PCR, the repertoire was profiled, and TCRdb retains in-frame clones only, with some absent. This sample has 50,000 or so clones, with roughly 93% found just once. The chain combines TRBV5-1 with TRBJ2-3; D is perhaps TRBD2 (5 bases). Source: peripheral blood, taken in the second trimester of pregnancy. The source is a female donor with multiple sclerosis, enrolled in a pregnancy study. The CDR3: CASSLGFLRANTDTQYF. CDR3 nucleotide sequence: TGCGCCAGCAGCTTGGGTTTTCTGCGGGCGAACACAGATACGCAGTATTTT.